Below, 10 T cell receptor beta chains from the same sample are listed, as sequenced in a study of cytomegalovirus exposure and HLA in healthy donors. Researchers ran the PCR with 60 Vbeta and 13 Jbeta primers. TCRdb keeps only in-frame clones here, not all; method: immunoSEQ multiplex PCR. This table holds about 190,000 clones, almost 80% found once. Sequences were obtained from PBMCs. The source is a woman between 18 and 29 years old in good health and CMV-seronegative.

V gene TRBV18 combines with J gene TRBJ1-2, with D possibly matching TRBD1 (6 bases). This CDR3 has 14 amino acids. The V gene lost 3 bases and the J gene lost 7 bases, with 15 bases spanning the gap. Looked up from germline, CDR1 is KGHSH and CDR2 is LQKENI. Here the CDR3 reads CASSPEGTSGGYTF. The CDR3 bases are TGTGCCAGCTCACCCGAGGGGACAAGTGGTGGCTACACCTTC.

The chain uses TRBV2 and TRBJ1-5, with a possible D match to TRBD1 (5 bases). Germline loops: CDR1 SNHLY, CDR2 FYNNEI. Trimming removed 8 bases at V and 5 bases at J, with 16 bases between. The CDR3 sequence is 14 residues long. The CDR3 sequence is CASLGQGAYQPQHF. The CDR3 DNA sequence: TGTGCCAGCCTCGGCCAGGGCGCTTATCAGCCCCAGCATTTT.

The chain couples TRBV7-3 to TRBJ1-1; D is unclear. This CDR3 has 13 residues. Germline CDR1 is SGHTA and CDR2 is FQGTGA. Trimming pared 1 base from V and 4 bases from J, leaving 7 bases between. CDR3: CASSLNSGTEAFF. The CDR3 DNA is TGTGCCAGCAGCTTAAATTCGGGCACTGAAGCTTTCTTT.

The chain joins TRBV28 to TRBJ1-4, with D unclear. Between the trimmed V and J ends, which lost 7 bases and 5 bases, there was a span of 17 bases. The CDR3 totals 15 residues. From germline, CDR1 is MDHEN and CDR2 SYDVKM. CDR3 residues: CASTSQRQWNEKLFF. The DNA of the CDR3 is TGTGCCAGCACCTCTCAGCGGCAATGGAATGAAAAACTGTTTTTT.

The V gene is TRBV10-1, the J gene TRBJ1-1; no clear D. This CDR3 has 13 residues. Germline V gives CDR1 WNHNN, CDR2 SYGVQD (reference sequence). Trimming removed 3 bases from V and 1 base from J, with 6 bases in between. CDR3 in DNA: TGCGCCAGCAGTGACACACCGAACACTGAAGCTTTCTTT. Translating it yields CASSDTPNTEAFF.

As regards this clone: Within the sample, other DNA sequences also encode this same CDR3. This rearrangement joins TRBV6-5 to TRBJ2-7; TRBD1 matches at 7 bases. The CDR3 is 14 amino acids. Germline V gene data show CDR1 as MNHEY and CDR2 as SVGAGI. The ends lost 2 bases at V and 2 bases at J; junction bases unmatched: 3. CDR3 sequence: CASSYRGRAYEQYF. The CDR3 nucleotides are TGTGCCAGCAGTTACAGGGGGCGAGCCTACGAGCAGTACTTC.

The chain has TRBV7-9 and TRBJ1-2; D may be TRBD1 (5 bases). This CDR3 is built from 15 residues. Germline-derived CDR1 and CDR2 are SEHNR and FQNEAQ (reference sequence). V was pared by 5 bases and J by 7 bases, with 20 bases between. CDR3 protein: CASSLGAGPSGGYTF. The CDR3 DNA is TGTGCCAGCAGCCTGGGAGCGGGGCCGAGCGGTGGCTACACCTTC.

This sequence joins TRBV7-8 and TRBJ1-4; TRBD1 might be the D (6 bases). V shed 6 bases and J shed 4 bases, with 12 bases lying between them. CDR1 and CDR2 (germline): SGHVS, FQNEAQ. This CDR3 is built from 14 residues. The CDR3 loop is CASSEGQSNEKLFF. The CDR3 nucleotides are TGTGCCAGCAGTGAGGGACAAAGTAATGAAAAACTGTTTTTT.

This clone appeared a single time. The CDR3 nucleotides are TGTGCCAGTAGTATTGTGGTACAGGGATACGGCTACACCTTC. This sequence encodes CASSIVVQGYGYTF. The V gene is TRBV19, the J gene TRBJ1-2, with TRBD1 as a possible D gene (6 bases). This CDR3 has 14 amino acids. Trimming took off 3 bases at V and 8 bases at J, with 16 bases between the two ends. The V gene's germline CDR1 is LNHDA and CDR2 SQIVND (reference sequence).

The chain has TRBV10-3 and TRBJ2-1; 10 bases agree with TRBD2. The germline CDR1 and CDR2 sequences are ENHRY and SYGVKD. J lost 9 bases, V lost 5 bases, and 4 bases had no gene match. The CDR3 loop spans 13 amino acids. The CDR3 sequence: CAISLAGVSEQFF. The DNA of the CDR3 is TGTGCCATCAGTCTAGCGGGAGTTAGTGAGCAGTTCTTC.